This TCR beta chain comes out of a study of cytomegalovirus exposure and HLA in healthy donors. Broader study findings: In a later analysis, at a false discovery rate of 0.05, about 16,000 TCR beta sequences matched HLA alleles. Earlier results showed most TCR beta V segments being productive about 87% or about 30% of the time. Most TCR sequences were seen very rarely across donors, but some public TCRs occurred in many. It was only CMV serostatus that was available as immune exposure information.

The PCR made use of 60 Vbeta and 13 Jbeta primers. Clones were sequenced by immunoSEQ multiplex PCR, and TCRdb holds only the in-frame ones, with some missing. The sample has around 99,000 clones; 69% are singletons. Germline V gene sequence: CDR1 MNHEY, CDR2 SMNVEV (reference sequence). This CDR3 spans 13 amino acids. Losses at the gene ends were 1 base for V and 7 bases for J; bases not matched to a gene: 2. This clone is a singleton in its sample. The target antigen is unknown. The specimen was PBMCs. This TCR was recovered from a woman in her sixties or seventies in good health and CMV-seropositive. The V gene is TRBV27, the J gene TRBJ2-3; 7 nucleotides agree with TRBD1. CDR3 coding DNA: TGTGCCAGCAGTTTATTGGGACAGAATACGCAGTATTTT. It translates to CASSLLGQNTQYF.